The T cell receptor beta chain described here comes from a study of blood T cell repertoires in COVID-19. The table came from immunoSEQ multiplex PCR; TCRdb's copy has only in-frame clones and leaves some out. The table records about 24,000 clones, about 89% of them present only once. The CDR3 covers 16 residues. Germline V gene sequence: CDR1 SGHTA, CDR2 FQGNSA. Trimming cost V 1 base and J 0 bases, with 10 bases left between them. Sequencing input: peripheral blood. V usage is TRBV7-2 and J usage is TRBJ1-3; no firm D call. The clonotype originates from a man in his 70s with COVID-19, enrolled during active disease. The CDR3 here is CASSLGRANSGNTIYF. As DNA, the CDR3 is TGTGCCAGCAGCTTAGGGCGGGCCAACTCTGGAAACACCATATATTTT.